This paragraph reports one T cell receptor (beta chain). What it binds is not known. The data were obtained in a study of cytomegalovirus exposure and HLA in healthy donors. The PCR contained 60 Vbeta and 13 Jbeta primers. TCRdb's table, derived via immunoSEQ multiplex PCR, lists solely in-frame clones and lacks some. Among 120,000 to 150,000 clones, 79% were seen once, and the ten largest hold approximately 6.3%. Study-level points and caveats: Serostatus for CMV was the only available immune exposure information.

This receptor was identified in a woman between 40 and 50 years old in good health and CMV-seropositive. Sequencing was performed on PBMCs.

Here the CDR3 reads CATRTDSHNEKLFF. The CDR3 region has the DNA TGTGCCACCCGTACGGACAGTCATAATGAAAAACTGTTTTTT. The rearrangement links TRBV2 to TRBJ1-4; D possibly corresponds to TRBD1 (6 bases). This CDR3 has 14 amino acids. Germline V gene sequence: CDR1 SNHLY, CDR2 FYNNEI. V lost 10 bases to trimming and J lost 4 bases, with 16 bases between them.